The 24 T cell receptor beta chains below come from one sample, sequenced in a study of regulatory T cells in long-lasting Graves disease. To make TCR beta libraries, researchers used iRepertoire HTBI primers and Arm-PCR of CDR3 regions. MiXCR, run by TCRdb on the multiplex PCR reads, gives a single entry per CDR3 protein. Among over 350,000 distinct CDR3 sequences listed, approximately 15% were seen once. Time point denoted: newly diagnosed GD, antithyroid drugs for less than 3 months. RNA isolated from PBMCs was used to make the TCR library. The same data also went into a second study, on T cells in Graves' hyperthyroidism and ophthalmopathy.

The sample consisted of peripheral blood mononuclear cells (PBMCs), taken at new diagnosis, from a patient treated with antithyroid drugs. These TCRs come from a woman aged 40-49 years with Graves disease.

At least ten counts were recorded for this clonotype. The CDR3 nucleotides are TGTGCCAGCACCCCCCTAGCGTCCTCCTACAATGAGCAGTTCTTC. Translation: CASTPLASSYNEQFF. The J gene is TRBJ2-1, the V gene TRBV11-3; TRBD2 is a possible D gene (6 bases). Per germline, CDR1 SGHNT and CDR2 YENEEA. This CDR3 has 15 residues. Deletions cut 7 bases from V and 0 bases from J, with 13 bases between.

This clonotype appeared many times. The chain employs TRBV19 and TRBJ1-5; no reliable D call. The germline gives CDR1 LNHDA, CDR2 SQIVND (reference sequence). The length of the CDR3 is 13 residues. Trimming removed 8 bases from V and 5 bases from J, with 13 bases in between. The CDR3 spells CASRSRIDQPQHF. CDR3 nucleotides: TGTGCCAGTCGGAGTCGGATCGATCAGCCCCAGCATTTT.

The chain combines TRBV7-2 with TRBJ2-7; D gene unclear. V lost 3 bases and J lost 0, with 12 bases in between. The CDR3 totals 15 residues. Germline V lookup: CDR1 SGHTA, CDR2 FQGNSA. The chain's CDR3 is CASSFTLDGSYEQYF. In DNA form, the CDR3 reads TGTGCCAGCAGCTTTACCCTGGACGGCTCCTACGAGCAGTACTTC.

The CDR3 coding sequence is TGTGCCAGTCACGCCGGGGGCCATGGCTATGGCTACACCTTC. Translating it yields CASHAGGHGYGYTF. The rearrangement joins TRBV19 to TRBJ1-2; TRBD1 is a possible D gene (6 bases). CDR1 is LNHDA and CDR2 is SQIVND in the germline V gene (reference sequence). V shed 8 bases and J shed 4 bases, with 17 bases lying between them. CDR3 length equals 14 residues.

V gene TRBV20-1 combines with J gene TRBJ2-1; D might be TRBD1 or TRBD2, each matching 6 bases. Between the trimmed V and J ends, which lost 6 bases and 4 bases, there was a span of 13 bases. Germline loops: CDR1 DFQATT, CDR2 SNEGSKA (reference sequence). This CDR3 has 13 amino acids. The chain's CDR3 is CSATRGGYNEQFF. The CDR3, as DNA: TGCAGTGCAACCAGAGGGGGGTACAATGAGCAGTTCTTC.

As regards this clonotype: The CDR3 does not end in the conserved phenylalanine or tryptophan, so this is likely a read error. The chain is built from TRBV30 and TRBJ1-1, with D possibly being TRBD1 (5 bases). This CDR3 has 18 amino acids. Trimming left V 0 bases short and J 0 bases short, with 20 bases between. Germline values: CDR1 GTSNPN, CDR2 SVGIG (reference sequence). The CDR3 region is CAWSVHRGFRYMNTEAFS. DNA for the CDR3: TGTGCCTGGAGTGTACATAGGGGATTTCGTTACATGAACACTGAAGCTTTCTCT.

This clonotype was counted ten times or more. The chain links TRBV20-1 to TRBJ2-1; tentatively, D is TRBD2 (6 bases). The CDR3 has 17 amino acids. Germline V gene sequence: CDR1 DFQATT, CDR2 SNEGSKA (reference sequence). Between the trimmed V and J ends, which lost 0 bases and 0 bases, there was a span of 15 bases. CDR3 nucleotide sequence: TGCAGTGCTAGAGATAGTGGAGGGATAATCTCCTACAATGAGCAGTTCTTC. It is translated as CSARDSGGIISYNEQFF.

The table lists this clonotype with many counts. The chain has TRBV7-3 and TRBJ2-5; no clear D. Between the trimmed V and J ends, which lost 4 bases and 4 bases, there was a span of 10 bases. Germline V gene lookup returns CDR1 SGHTA and CDR2 FQGTGA. CDR3 size: 13 residues. CDR3 sequence reads: CASSSPPSETQYF. DNA for the CDR3: TGTGCCAGCAGCTCCCCTCCGTCAGAGACCCAGTACTTC.

There are a few counts of this clonotype. The chain combines TRBV5-1 with TRBJ2-7; 11 bases align to TRBD2. The CDR3 loop spans 16 amino acids. Germline V lookup: CDR1 SGHRS, CDR2 YFSETQ. J lost 0 bases, V lost 0 bases, and 2 bases had no gene match. CDR3 coding DNA: TGCGCCAGCAGCTTGGTAGGGACTAGCGGCTCCTACGAGCAGTACTTC. It codes for CASSLVGTSGSYEQYF.

This clonotype was detected many times. J is TRBJ1-4 and V is TRBV28; 9 nucleotides agree with TRBD1. Per germline, CDR1 MDHEN and CDR2 SYDVKM. This CDR3 is 15 amino acids long. The V and J ends lost 5 bases and 7 bases, in that order; junction bases with no gene match: 8. Here the CDR3 reads CASSAPGQGAEKLFF. CDR3 bases: TGTGCCAGCAGTGCCCCGGGACAGGGAGCTGAAAAACTGTTTTTT.

Many counts were recorded for this clonotype. This chain links TRBV12-3 or TRBV12-4 with TRBJ2-1; 9 nucleotides line up with TRBD1. V trimming: 8 bases; J trimming: 6 bases; junction bases outside the gene matches: 8. The CDR3 length is 14 residues. The CDR3 protein is CASDAGQGTNEQFF. In DNA form, the CDR3 reads TGTGCCAGCGACGCTGGACAGGGGACCAATGAGCAGTTCTTC.

Concerning this clonotype itself: One end of the junction is discordant with germline, which a read error may explain. This rearrangement joins TRBV6-1 to TRBJ2-7; D remains unclear. CDR3 length: 14 residues. Per the germline V gene, CDR1 is MNHNS and CDR2 is SASEGT. CDR3 sequence reads: CASSEGYTTYEQYF. Here the CDR3 DNA reads TGTGCCAGCAGCGAAGGGTACACCACCTACGAGCAGTACTTC.

In this sample, this clonotype turned up a few times. The gene calls are TRBV11-3 and TRBJ2-1; TRBD2 matches at 16 bases. The CDR3 has 16 residues. Germline values: CDR1 SGHNT, CDR2 YENEEA. The J segment lost 7 bases and the V segment lost 2 bases, leaving 2 bases of the junction unmatched. The CDR3 DNA is TGTGCCAGCAGCTTACTGGGACTAGCGGGAGGGAATGAGCAGTTCTTC. This codes for CASSLLGLAGGNEQFF.

The rearrangement joins TRBV27 to TRBJ1-5, with D possibly TRBD1 on 5 matching bases. The CDR3 contains 14 residues. V was clipped by 2 bases and J by 6 bases, with 11 bases between them. The germline gives CDR1 MNHEY, CDR2 SMNVEV (reference sequence). CDR3 nucleotides: TGTGCCAGCAGTTTAGCGGGGGAGGGTCAGCCCCAGCATTTT. Its translation is CASSLAGEGQPQHF.

In this sample, this clonotype turned up many times. The rearrangement uses TRBV20-1 and TRBJ2-5, with TRBD1 matching 8 bases. CDR1 DFQATT and CDR2 SNEGSKA come from the germline V gene (reference sequence). The CDR3 runs 17 residues. The trim removed 3 bases at V and 5 bases at J, leaving 17 bases unmatched. DNA for the CDR3: TGCAGTGCTAGCCCCCTCCCGGGACAGGCCCGGTCGGAGACCCAGTACTTC. It is translated as CSASPLPGQARSETQYF.

This clonotype occurred many times. The chain joins TRBV27 to TRBJ2-1; 7 bases line up with TRBD1. V dropped 6 bases and J dropped 4; count of bases not matched to a gene: 6. Germline V gives CDR1 MNHEY, CDR2 SMNVEV (reference sequence). This CDR3 spans 14 amino acids. The CDR3 region has the DNA TGTGCCAGCAGAAAGGGACAGAAATACAATGAGCAGTTCTTC. Translating it yields CASRKGQKYNEQFF.

The V gene is TRBV19, the J gene TRBJ1-5; D not resolved. This CDR3 spans 13 amino acids. Germline CDR1 LNHDA, CDR2 SQIVND (reference sequence). Trimming took off 6 bases at V and 0 bases at J, with 6 bases between the two ends. CDR3 amino acids: CASSTLSNQPQHF. The CDR3 DNA sequence: TGTGCCAGTAGCACCCTTAGCAATCAGCCCCAGCATTTT.

This clonotype occurred many times. The chain uses TRBV28 and TRBJ1-2, with D perhaps matching TRBD1 (6 bases). Germline CDR1 reads MDHEN; CDR2 reads SYDVKM. The CDR3 extends over 15 amino acids. Trimming stripped 5 bases from V and 2 bases from J, with 15 bases between. In nucleotides, the CDR3 is TGTGCCAGCAGTCCTGGGGGGCAACTCAACTATGGCTACACCTTC. Amino acid sequence: CASSPGGQLNYGYTF.

This clonotype was counted many times. V is TRBV11-2 and J is TRBJ1-2, with TRBD1 as a possible D gene (5 bases). The V gene lost 5 bases and the J gene lost 4 bases, with 14 bases spanning the gap. Germline CDR1 SGHAT, CDR2 FQNNGV. The CDR3 totals 14 residues. The CDR3 sequence is CASSRPGRSYGYTF. In DNA, the CDR3 is TGTGCCAGCAGCAGACCGGGACGGAGCTATGGCTACACCTTC.

In its sample, this clonotype was seen many times. The J gene is TRBJ1-2, the V gene TRBV7-8, with 8 nucleotides matching TRBD1. Germline CDR1 and CDR2: SGHVS and FQNEAQ. CDR3 length: 12 residues. The ends lost 5 bases at V and 8 bases at J; junction bases unmatched: 4. This chain's CDR3 is CASSPGGRGYTF. The CDR3 DNA reads as TGTGCCAGCAGCCCAGGGGGCCGCGGCTACACCTTC. Supplemented by reference TRBV7-8 and TRBJ1-2, the full variable domain reads GAGVSQSPRYKVAKRGQDVALRCDPISGHVSLFWYQQALGQGPEFLTYFQNEAQLDKSGLPSDRFFAERPEGSVSTLKIQRTQQEDSAVYLCASSPGGRGYTFGSGTRLTVV.

This clonotype appeared many times. This chain links TRBV10-1 with TRBJ1-2; TRBD1 is a possible D gene (6 bases). Looked up from germline, CDR1 is WNHNN and CDR2 is SYGVQD (reference sequence). V lost 3 bases, J lost 8 bases, and 13 bases lay in between. The CDR3 extends over 13 amino acids. In DNA form, the CDR3 reads TGCGCCAGCAGTGACACTTGGACAGCCGGCTACACCTTC. Translation gives CASSDTWTAGYTF.

This clonotype was seen at least ten times. This rearrangement joins TRBV27 to TRBJ1-1, with 10 bases that match TRBD1. J gave up 6 bases and V 7 bases, and 14 bases lay outside the gene matches. Germline CDR1 MNHEY, CDR2 SMNVEV (reference sequence). This CDR3 contains 16 residues. CDR3: CASNPWDRGGIAEAFF. The CDR3 coding sequence is TGTGCCAGCAACCCCTGGGACAGGGGTGGGATCGCTGAAGCTTTCTTT.

The V and J genes are TRBV6-2 or TRBV6-3 and TRBJ2-1; D possibly corresponds to TRBD2 (5 bases). Germline loops: CDR1 MNHEY, CDR2 SVGEGT. V was clipped by 5 bases and J by 2 bases, with 7 bases between them. The CDR3 covers 13 residues. Here the CDR3 reads CASSNGAYNEQFF. CDR3 DNA: TGTGCCAGCAGTAACGGGGCCTACAATGAGCAGTTCTTC.

In its sample, this clonotype was seen many times. The chain joins TRBV2 to TRBJ2-1; 7 bases are a match to TRBD1. Germline V CDR1 and CDR2: SNHLY, FYNNEI. There are 13 residues in the CDR3. This chain's CDR3 is CVTSRDSYNEQFF. DNA of the CDR3: TGTGTCACCAGTCGGGACAGTTACAATGAGCAGTTCTTC.